There are a few counts of the clone carrying this TCR beta chain. TCRdb's copy holds only in-frame clones and misses some; the assay was immunoSEQ multiplex PCR. The data show 70,000 or so clones, approximately 90% seen once. The sample comes from a study of technical replicates of blood from a few donors. The V and J ends lost 4 bases and 6 bases respectively, with 12 bases between them. CDR3 length: 13 residues. Looked up from germline, CDR1 is MNHEY and CDR2 is SVGAGI. This sequence originates from a human donor in good health. This sequence joins TRBV6-5 and TRBJ1-2; D is unclear. The sequenced sample was T cells isolated from PBMCs. The CDR3: CASSSPGEHGYTF. CDR3 nucleotide sequence: TGTGCCAGCAGTTCCCCCGGGGAACATGGCTACACCTTC.